Following are 29 T cell receptor beta chains from one sample sequenced in a study of Ad26.COV2.S vaccination and SARS-CoV-2 variants. The sample's treatment: over 15 received Ad26.COV2.S at low or high dose, single or two shots; about five received placebo; per-sample allocation not given. Sampling occurred on day 63 after the first vaccine or placebo injection. Libraries were prepared by immunoSEQ multiplex PCR; TCRdb keeps only in-frame clonotypes and omits some of them. Among about 280,000 clones, over 75% were seen once, and the ten largest hold roughly 3.5%. The sample here was peripheral blood, taken in a trial of Ad26.COV2.S vaccine versus placebo. These receptors were obtained from a person between 18 and 59 years old who received the Ad26.COV2.S COVID-19 vaccine or a placebo.

This clone was counted once. The chain links TRBV19 to TRBJ1-4, with TRBD1 matching 7 bases. Per the germline V gene, CDR1 is LNHDA and CDR2 is SQIVND (reference sequence). V was clipped by 3 bases and J by 6 bases; unmatched bases: 7. The CDR3 is 15 residues long. CDR3 DNA sequence: TGTGCCAGTAGTATCCCAGACAGGGTGGATGAAAAACTGTTTTTT. Translated, it gives CASSIPDRVDEKLFF.

The rearrangement links TRBV7-3 to TRBJ1-2; no firm D call. V lost 5 bases, J lost 7 bases, and 14 bases lay in between. The CDR3 sequence is 13 residues long. The germline gives CDR1 SGHTA, CDR2 FQGTGA. CDR3 nucleotides: TGTGCCAGCAGCCCAGCCATCCCAAGTGGCTACACCTTC. The encoded protein is CASSPAIPSGYTF.

A single count supports this clone. V gene TRBV11-2 combines with J gene TRBJ2-3; 7 bases align to TRBD2. The CDR3 has 15 residues. CDR1 SGHAT and CDR2 FQNNGV come from the germline V gene. V shed 1 base and J 1 base; nucleotides not matched to a gene: 2. CDR3 in amino acids: CASSLGAGGTDTQYF. The CDR3 DNA sequence: TGTGCCAGCAGCTTAGGTGCGGGAGGCACAGATACGCAGTATTTT.

This rearrangement joins TRBV5-5 to TRBJ1-1; no clear D. This CDR3 comprises 14 residues. The germline V gene encodes CDR1 SGHKS and CDR2 YYEKEE (reference sequence). V lost 1 base to trimming and J lost 0 bases, with 7 bases between them. The CDR3 is CASSLRPMNTEAFF. The CDR3 nucleotides are TGTGCCAGCAGCTTGCGACCAATGAACACTGAAGCTTTCTTT. The full variable domain, with the rest looked up from reference TRBV5-5 and TRBJ1-1, is DAGVTQSPTHLIKTRGQQVTLRCSPISGHKSVSWYQQVLGQGPQFIFQYYEKEERGRGNFPDRFSARQFPNYSSELNVNALLLGDSALYLCASSLRPMNTEAFFGQGTRLTVV.

The chain combines TRBV7-2 with TRBJ1-1; maybe TRBD1 (6 bases). This CDR3 comprises 14 residues. Trimming stripped 5 bases from V and 2 bases from J, with 12 bases between. From germline, CDR1 is SGHTA and CDR2 FQGNSA. The chain's CDR3 is CASSTQGFNTEAFF. As DNA, the CDR3 is TGTGCCAGCAGCACACAGGGTTTTAACACTGAAGCTTTCTTT.

The genes are TRBV5-4 and TRBJ2-1; 7 bases align to TRBD2. V lost 4 bases and J lost 3; bases outside the gene matches: 7. The germline gives CDR1 SGHNT, CDR2 YYREEE (reference sequence). The CDR3 length is 15 residues. The chain's CDR3 is CASSHTSDYYNEQFF. Here the CDR3 DNA reads TGTGCCAGCAGCCACACTAGCGACTACTACAATGAGCAGTTCTTC. Full variable domain (remainder filled in from reference TRBV5-4 and TRBJ2-1): ETGVTQSPTHLIKTRGQQVTLRCSSQSGHNTVSWYQQALGQGPQFIFQYYREEENGRGNFPPRFSGLQFPNYSSELNVNALELDDSALYLCASSHTSDYYNEQFFGPGTRLTVL.

The chain employs TRBV12-5 and TRBJ2-1, with 11 bases identical to TRBD2. The CDR3 extends over 17 amino acids. The V gene end was trimmed by 1 base and the J gene end by 4 bases; junction bases not matched to a gene: 6. Germline CDR1 is LGHNT and CDR2 is FRNRAP. The CDR3 protein is CASGLARLAGNYNEQFF. The CDR3 region has the DNA TGTGCTAGTGGTTTGGCTAGACTAGCGGGGAATTACAATGAGCAGTTCTTC.

This sequence joins TRBV6-5 and TRBJ1-1; D unclear. V was trimmed by 1 base and J by 0 bases, leaving 3 bases between them. Germline values: CDR1 MNHEY, CDR2 SVGAGI. This CDR3 contains 13 residues. The DNA of the CDR3 is TGTGCCAGCAGTTACTGGGTGAACACTGAAGCTTTCTTT. This codes for CASSYWVNTEAFF.

This chain links TRBV6-2 or TRBV6-3 with TRBJ1-5; no definite D call. V shed 2 bases and J shed 3 bases, with 20 bases lying between them. The CDR3 sequence is 18 residues long. Germline values: CDR1 MNHEY, CDR2 SVGEGT. The CDR3 sequence is CASSYTEGRVNNNQPQHF. The DNA of the CDR3 is TGTGCCAGCAGTTACACAGAAGGGCGGGTAAATAACAATCAGCCCCAGCATTTT.

The chain recombines TRBV19 with TRBJ1-5; a possible D gene is TRBD1 (5 bases). The CDR3 is made up of 13 amino acids. The V end lost 5 bases, the J end lost 9 bases, and 14 bases lay between the germline ends. Germline CDR1 LNHDA, CDR2 SQIVND (reference sequence). CDR3 DNA sequence: TGTGCCAGTAGTTCGACAGCCGAGGGGCCCCAGCATTTT. Protein: CASSSTAEGPQHF. The whole variable domain, filled in from reference TRBV19 and TRBJ1-5, reads DGGITQSPKYLFRKEGQNVTLSCEQNLNHDAMYWYRQDPGQGLRLIYYSQIVNDFQKGDIAEGYSVSREKKESFPLTVTSAQKNPTAFYLCASSSTAEGPQHFGDGTRLSIL.

V is TRBV7-2 and J is TRBJ1-2; a weak D match, TRBD1 (6 bases). CDR3 length equals 14 residues. Deletions cut 1 base from V and 6 bases from J, with 12 bases between. The germline V gene encodes CDR1 SGHTA and CDR2 FQGNSA. This chain's CDR3 is CASSLEAGGDGYTF. The CDR3 DNA sequence: TGTGCCAGCAGCTTAGAAGCGGGGGGCGATGGCTACACCTTC.

This clone occurred once. The V and J genes are TRBV7-2 and TRBJ1-1; weak D call: TRBD1 (5 bases). The CDR3 length is 14 residues. Per germline, CDR1 SGHTA and CDR2 FQGNSA. Trimming took 2 bases from V and 5 from J, leaving 12 bases between them. The CDR3, as DNA: TGTGCCAGCAGCTTATTGGGGGTCCGTACTGAAGCTTTCTTT. As protein: CASSLLGVRTEAFF.

The chain recombines TRBV5-1 with TRBJ1-3; a weak D match, TRBD1 (5 bases). Germline V lookup: CDR1 SGHRS, CDR2 YFSETQ. With 0 bases removed from V and 2 bases from J, the gap between germline ends came to 12 bases. The CDR3 loop spans 16 amino acids. The chain's CDR3 is CASSLDGARAGNTIYF. In nucleotides, the CDR3 is TGCGCCAGCAGCTTGGACGGGGCCCGAGCTGGAAACACCATATATTTT.

This clone was found once. The gene calls are TRBV21-1 and TRBJ2-7; the D call TRBD2 from the table was never checked on the DNA. TRBV21-1 corresponds to a pseudogene. CDR3 length: 17 amino acids. The CDR3 spells CASGGLAGVPSSYEQYF. The CDR3 nucleotides are TGTGCCAGCGGGGGACTAGCGGGGGTCCCCAGCTCCTACGAGCAGTACTTC.

The chain employs TRBV30 and TRBJ1-1; 8 bases fit TRBD1. The germline V gene has CDR1 GTSNPN and CDR2 SVGIG (reference sequence). This CDR3 spans 12 amino acids. This chain's CDR3 is CVSRDRITEAFF. CDR3 bases: TGTGTTAGTCGGGACAGGATCACTGAAGCTTTCTTT.

V gene TRBV19 combines with J gene TRBJ1-1, with TRBD1 identical over 8 bases. Looked up from germline, CDR1 is LNHDA and CDR2 is SQIVND (reference sequence). Unmatched junction bases numbered 8, after V lost 5 bases and J lost 3 bases. The CDR3 is 15 amino acids. The CDR3 loop reads CASSPGQGRYTEAFF. The CDR3 DNA is TGTGCCAGTAGTCCCGGACAGGGCAGGTACACTGAAGCTTTCTTT. Using reference TRBV19 and TRBJ1-1 for the parts outside the CDR3, the full variable domain is DGGITQSPKYLFRKEGQNVTLSCEQNLNHDAMYWYRQDPGQGLRLIYYSQIVNDFQKGDIAEGYSVSREKKESFPLTVTSAQKNPTAFYLCASSPGQGRYTEAFFGQGTRLTVV.

This chain joins TRBV28 and TRBJ2-7; maybe TRBD1 (6 bases). The germline V and J ends were trimmed by 0 bases and 5 bases, with 14 bases remaining between them. The CDR3 is 15 amino acids. The germline gives CDR1 MDHEN, CDR2 SYDVKM. The CDR3 protein is CASSLWHRAQNEQYF. CDR3 DNA: TGTGCCAGCAGTTTATGGCACAGGGCTCAAAACGAGCAGTACTTC.

V usage is TRBV6-5 and J usage is TRBJ2-2; D not certain. V was pared by 2 bases and J by 5 bases, with 9 bases between. CDR1 is MNHEY and CDR2 is SVGAGI in the germline V gene. This CDR3 spans 14 amino acids. The CDR3 is CASSYGVSTGELFF. The CDR3 nucleotides are TGTGCCAGCAGTTACGGGGTCTCAACCGGGGAGCTGTTTTTT.

This chain links TRBV12-3 or TRBV12-4 with TRBJ2-5; maybe TRBD2 (7 bases). This CDR3 has 13 amino acids. Trimming pared 7 bases from V and 1 base from J, leaving 10 bases between. Written as DNA, the CDR3 is TGTGCCAGCAAGGGGGGGTCCCAAGAGACCCAGTACTTC. Amino acids: CASKGGSQETQYF.

The count of this clone is one. Here the CDR3 reads CASSSLGWGQTEAFF. CDR3 coding DNA: TGTGCCAGCAGTTCTCTAGGGTGGGGGCAAACTGAAGCTTTCTTT. V usage is TRBV28 and J usage is TRBJ1-1; D may be TRBD1 (6 bases). Germline V gene data show CDR1 as MDHEN and CDR2 as SYDVKM. The ends were cut back, 4 bases at V and 5 bases at J, with 17 bases in the middle. The CDR3 length is 15 residues.

In regard to this clone: In the same sample, other DNA sequences code for this CDR3. The rearrangement joins TRBV5-4 to TRBJ1-2; D remains ambiguous. Germline V CDR1 and CDR2: SGHNT, YYREEE (reference sequence). The CDR3 loop spans 12 amino acids. The V end lost 3 bases, the J end lost 5 bases, and 8 bases lay between the germline ends. Here the CDR3 reads CASSSDTYGYTF. The CDR3 DNA follows: TGTGCCAGCAGCTCCGATACTTATGGCTACACCTTC.

This sequence joins TRBV4-2 and TRBJ2-5, with D hard to call. Germline CDR1 is LGHNA and CDR2 is YNFKEQ. This CDR3 contains 14 residues. The V end was cut by 1 base, the J end by 6 bases, with 12 bases between. The CDR3, as DNA: TGTGCCAGCAGCCAAGCTGCCAGCGAAAAGACCCAGTACTTC. Protein product: CASSQAASEKTQYF.

The rearrangement links TRBV5-1 to TRBJ1-1; TRBD1 is a possible D gene (5 bases). The CDR3 is 14 amino acids. From germline, CDR1 is SGHRS and CDR2 YFSETQ. Trimming took off 1 base at V and 6 bases at J, with 13 bases between the two ends. The CDR3 DNA sequence: TGCGCCAGCAGCTTGAAACTGGGGACTGCTGAAGCTTTCTTT. Its translation: CASSLKLGTAEAFF.

As DNA, the CDR3 is TGTGCCAGCAACGAGCAGGGGGCTTATGAAAAACTGTTTTTT. The encoded protein is CASNEQGAYEKLFF. The chain has TRBV2 and TRBJ1-4, with 8 positions matching TRBD1. Germline V gene data show CDR1 as SNHLY and CDR2 as FYNNEI. With V trimmed by 7 bases and J by 6 bases, 7 bases remained unmatched. This CDR3 region has 14 residues.

The V gene is TRBV7-3, the J gene TRBJ2-3; D is ambiguous. This CDR3 comprises 16 residues. Germline CDR1 reads SGHTA; CDR2 reads FQGTGA. The germline V and J ends were trimmed by 2 bases and 2 bases, with 14 bases remaining between them. This CDR3 is CASSLGGGLYTDTQYF. As DNA, the CDR3 is TGTGCCAGCAGCTTAGGTGGCGGATTATACACAGATACGCAGTATTTT.

The V call is TRBV4-2, the J call TRBJ1-4; TRBD1 is a possible D gene (5 bases). The CDR3 is 17 amino acids. Per the germline V gene, CDR1 is LGHNA and CDR2 is YNFKEQ. Trimming removed 1 base at V and 4 bases at J, with 16 bases between. The CDR3 nucleotides read TGTGCCAGCAGCCAAGGGACAACAGGAGGCTATAATGAAAAACTGTTTTTT. This encodes CASSQGTTGGYNEKLFF.

The J gene is TRBJ2-1, the V gene TRBV7-2; 11 bases agree with TRBD2. CDR1 SGHTA and CDR2 FQGNSA come from the germline V gene. Trimming removed 5 bases from V and 9 bases from J; junction bases left unmatched: 9. The CDR3 sequence is 15 residues long. CDR3 region: CASSRGVAGGREQFF. The CDR3 DNA reads TGTGCCAGCAGCCGCGGGGTAGCGGGGGGGCGTGAGCAGTTCTTC. Drawing the rest from reference TRBV7-2 and TRBJ2-1, the complete variable domain is GAGVSQSPSNKVTEKGKDVELRCDPISGHTALYWYRQSLGQGLEFLIYFQGNSAPDKSGLPSDRFSAERTGGSVSTLTIQRTQQEDSAVYLCASSRGVAGGREQFFGPGTRLTVL.

This clone was found once. V and J are TRBV18 and TRBJ2-2; unclear D gene. Germline V gene lookup returns CDR1 KGHSH and CDR2 LQKENI. Trimming removed 2 bases from V and 0 bases from J, with 10 bases in between. This CDR3 has 16 residues. CDR3 amino acids: CASSPDTNSNTGELFF. DNA of the CDR3: TGTGCCAGCTCACCAGACACGAATTCGAACACCGGGGAGCTGTTTTTT.

This chain joins TRBV30 and TRBJ1-4; 7 bases agree with TRBD1. The V gene end was trimmed by 8 bases and the J gene end by 5 bases; junction bases not matched to a gene: 8. This CDR3 has 13 amino acids. Germline loops: CDR1 GTSNPN, CDR2 SVGIG (reference sequence). The CDR3 is CAGRWGQNEKLFF. As DNA, the CDR3 is TGTGCCGGAAGGTGGGGACAGAATGAAAAACTGTTTTTT. The entire variable domain, with the rest obtained from reference TRBV30 and TRBJ1-4, is as follows: SQTIHQWPATLVQPVGSPLSLECTVEGTSNPNLYWYRQAAGRGLQLLFYSVGIGQISSEVPQNLSASRPQDRQFILSSKKLLLSDSGFYLCAGRWGQNEKLFFGSGTQLSVL.